The source of this T cell receptor beta chain is a study of blood T cells in healthy people across ages. This clonotype has a single count. Sample-barcoded 5' priming and a J-beta primer mix drove a second PCR of roughly 7 to 11 cycles. TCRdb re-analysed the 5' RACE reads in MiXCR, keeping a single row per CDR3 protein. Seen here are 1 million to 1.2 million distinct CDR3 sequences, more than 30% observed once, and the top ten hold over 10%. With 3 bases clipped from V and 6 bases from J, the junction kept 7 bases outside the gene matches. The CDR3 is 15 residues long. The germline V gene encodes CDR1 SGHTA and CDR2 FQGNSA.

Sample: blood. The V call is TRBV7-2, the J call TRBJ2-3; 9 positions match TRBD2. The clonotype was recovered from a man aged 18 to 35 in good health. CDR3 bases: TGTGCCAGCAGCTTTGGCGGGGGGGCCTTTGATACGCAGTATTTT. Its translation is CASSFGGGAFDTQYF.